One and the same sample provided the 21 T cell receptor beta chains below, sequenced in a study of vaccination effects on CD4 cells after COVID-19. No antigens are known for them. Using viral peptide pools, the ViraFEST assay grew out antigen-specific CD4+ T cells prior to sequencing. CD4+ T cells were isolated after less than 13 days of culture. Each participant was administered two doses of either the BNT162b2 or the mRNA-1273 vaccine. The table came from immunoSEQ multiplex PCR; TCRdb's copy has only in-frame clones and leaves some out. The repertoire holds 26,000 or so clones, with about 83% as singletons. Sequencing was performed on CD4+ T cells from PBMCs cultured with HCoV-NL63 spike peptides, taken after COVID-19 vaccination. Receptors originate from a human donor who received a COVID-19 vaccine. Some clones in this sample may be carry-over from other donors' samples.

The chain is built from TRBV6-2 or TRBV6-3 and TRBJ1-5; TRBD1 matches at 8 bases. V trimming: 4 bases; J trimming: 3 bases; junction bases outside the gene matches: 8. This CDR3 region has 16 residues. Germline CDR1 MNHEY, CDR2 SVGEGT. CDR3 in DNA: TGTGCCAGCAGTTTCGCGGACAGGGCTATCAATCAGCCCCAGCATTTT. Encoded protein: CASSFADRAINQPQHF.

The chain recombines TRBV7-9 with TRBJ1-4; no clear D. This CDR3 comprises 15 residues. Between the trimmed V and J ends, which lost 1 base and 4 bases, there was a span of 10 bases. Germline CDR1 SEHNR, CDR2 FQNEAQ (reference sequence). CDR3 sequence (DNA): TGTGCCAGCAGCTTAGATCGGTTCCTTAATGAAAAACTGTTTTTT. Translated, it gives CASSLDRFLNEKLFF.

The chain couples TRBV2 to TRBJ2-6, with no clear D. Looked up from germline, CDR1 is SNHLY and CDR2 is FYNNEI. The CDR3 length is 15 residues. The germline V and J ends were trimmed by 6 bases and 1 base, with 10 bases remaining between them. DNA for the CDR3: TGTGCCAGCAGCGCGGTGTCTTCTGGGGCCAACGTCCTGACTTTC. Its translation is CASSAVSSGANVLTF. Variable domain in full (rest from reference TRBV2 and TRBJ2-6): EPEVTQTPSHQVTQMGQEVILRCVPISNHLYFYWYRQILGQKVEFLVSFYNNEISEKSEIFDDQFSVERPDGSNFTLKIRSTKLEDSAMYFCASSAVSSGANVLTFGAGSRLTVL.

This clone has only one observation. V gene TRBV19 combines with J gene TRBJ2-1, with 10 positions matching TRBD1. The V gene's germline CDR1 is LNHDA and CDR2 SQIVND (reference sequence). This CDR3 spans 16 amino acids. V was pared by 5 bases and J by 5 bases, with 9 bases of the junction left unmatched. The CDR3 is CASSPLDRGTHNEQFF. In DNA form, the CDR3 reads TGTGCCAGTAGTCCGTTGGACAGGGGGACCCACAATGAGCAGTTCTTC.

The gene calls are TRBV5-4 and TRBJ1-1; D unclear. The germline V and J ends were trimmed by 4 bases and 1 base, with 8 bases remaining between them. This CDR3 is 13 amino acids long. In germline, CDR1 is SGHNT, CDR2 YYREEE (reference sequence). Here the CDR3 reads CASSLGRNTEAFF. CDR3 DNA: TGTGCCAGCAGCCTAGGGAGGAACACTGAAGCTTTCTTT.

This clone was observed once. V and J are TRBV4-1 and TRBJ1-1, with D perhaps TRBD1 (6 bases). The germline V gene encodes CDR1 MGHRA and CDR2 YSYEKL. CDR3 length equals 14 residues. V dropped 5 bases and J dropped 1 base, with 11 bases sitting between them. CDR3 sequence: CASSFRGENTEAFF. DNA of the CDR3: TGCGCCAGCAGCTTCAGGGGTGAGAACACTGAAGCTTTCTTT.

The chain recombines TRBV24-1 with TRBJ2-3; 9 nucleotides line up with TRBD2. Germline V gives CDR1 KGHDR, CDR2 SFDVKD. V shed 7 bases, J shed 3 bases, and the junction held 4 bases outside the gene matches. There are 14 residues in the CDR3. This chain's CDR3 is CATSEGLATDTQYF. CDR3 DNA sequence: TGTGCCACCAGCGAGGGACTAGCTACAGATACGCAGTATTTT.

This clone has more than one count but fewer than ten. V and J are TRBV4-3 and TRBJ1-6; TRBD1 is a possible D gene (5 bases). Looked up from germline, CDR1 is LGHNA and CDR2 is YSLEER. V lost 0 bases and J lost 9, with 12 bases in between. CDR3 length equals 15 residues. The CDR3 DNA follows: TGCGCCAGCAGCCAAGAGGGAGTAGGGGTTTCACCCCTCCACTTT. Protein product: CASSQEGVGVSPLHF.

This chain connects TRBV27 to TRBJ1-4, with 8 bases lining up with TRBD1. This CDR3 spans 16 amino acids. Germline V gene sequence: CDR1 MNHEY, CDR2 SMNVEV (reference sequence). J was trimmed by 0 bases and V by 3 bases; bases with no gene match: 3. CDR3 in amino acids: CASSFTGGATNEKLFF. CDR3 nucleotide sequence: TGTGCCAGCAGTTTCACAGGGGGAGCAACTAATGAAAAACTGTTTTTT.

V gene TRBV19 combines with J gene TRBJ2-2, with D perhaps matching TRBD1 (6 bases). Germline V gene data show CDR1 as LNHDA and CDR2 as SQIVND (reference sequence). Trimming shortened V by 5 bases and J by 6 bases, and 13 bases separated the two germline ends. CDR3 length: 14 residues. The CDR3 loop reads CASSPQGWAGELFF. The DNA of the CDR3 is TGTGCCAGTAGTCCACAGGGTTGGGCCGGGGAGCTGTTTTTT.

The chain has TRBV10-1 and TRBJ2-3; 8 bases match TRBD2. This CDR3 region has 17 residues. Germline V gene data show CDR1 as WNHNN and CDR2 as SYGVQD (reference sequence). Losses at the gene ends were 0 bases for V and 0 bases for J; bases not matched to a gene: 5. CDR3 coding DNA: TGCGCCAGCAGTGAGTCAGGAGCGGGGGAGAGCACAGATACGCAGTATTTT. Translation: CASSESGAGESTDTQYF.

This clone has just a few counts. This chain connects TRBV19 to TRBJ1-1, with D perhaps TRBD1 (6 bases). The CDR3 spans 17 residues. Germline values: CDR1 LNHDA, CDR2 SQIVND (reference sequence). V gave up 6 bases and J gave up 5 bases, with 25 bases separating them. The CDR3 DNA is TGTGCCAGTAGGCCCCTTAACAGGGTCGGGTCGGTAACTGAAGCTTTCTTT. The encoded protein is CASRPLNRVGSVTEAFF.

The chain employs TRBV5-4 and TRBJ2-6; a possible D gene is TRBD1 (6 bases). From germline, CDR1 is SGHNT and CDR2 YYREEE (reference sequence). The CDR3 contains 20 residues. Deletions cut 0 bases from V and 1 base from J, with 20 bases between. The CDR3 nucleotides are TGTGCCAGCAGCTTGGAAGCGGTAGGGACATCTAGGTCTGGGGCCAACGTCCTGACTTTC. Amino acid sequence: CASSLEAVGTSRSGANVLTF. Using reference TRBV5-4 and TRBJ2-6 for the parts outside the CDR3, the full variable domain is ETGVTQSPTHLIKTRGQQVTLRCSSQSGHNTVSWYQQALGQGPQFIFQYYREEENGRGNFPPRFSGLQFPNYSSELNVNALELDDSALYLCASSLEAVGTSRSGANVLTFGAGSRLTVL.

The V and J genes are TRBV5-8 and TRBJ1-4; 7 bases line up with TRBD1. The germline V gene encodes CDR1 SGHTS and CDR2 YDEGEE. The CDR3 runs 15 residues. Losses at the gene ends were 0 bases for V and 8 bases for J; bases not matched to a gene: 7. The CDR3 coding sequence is TGTGCCAGCAGCTTGGTTTCAGGGGGTACGGAAAAACTGTTTTTT. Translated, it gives CASSLVSGGTEKLFF.

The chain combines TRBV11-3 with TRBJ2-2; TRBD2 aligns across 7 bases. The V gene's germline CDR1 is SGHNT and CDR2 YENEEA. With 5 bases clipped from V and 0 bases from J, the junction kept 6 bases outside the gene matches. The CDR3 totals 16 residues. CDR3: CASSPGGGSNTGELFF. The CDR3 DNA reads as TGTGCCAGCAGCCCAGGCGGGGGATCGAACACCGGGGAGCTGTTTTTT.

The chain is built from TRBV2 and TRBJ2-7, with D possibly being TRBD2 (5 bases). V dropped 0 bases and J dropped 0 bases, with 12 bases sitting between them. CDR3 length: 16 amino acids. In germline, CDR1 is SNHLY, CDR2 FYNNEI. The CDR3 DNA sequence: TGTGCCAGCAGTGAAGCTGGGTCGGGAAGCTCCTACGAGCAGTACGTC. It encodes CASSEAGSGSSYEQYV.

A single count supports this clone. CDR3 nucleotide sequence: TGTGCCAGCAGTTTACAGGTTGGAAACACCATATATTTT. This gives the protein CASSLQVGNTIYF. The gene calls are TRBV28 and TRBJ1-3; D is unresolved. The CDR3 sequence is 13 residues long. Between the trimmed V and J ends, which lost 2 bases and 3 bases, there was a span of 5 bases. Germline-derived CDR1 and CDR2 are MDHEN and SYDVKM.

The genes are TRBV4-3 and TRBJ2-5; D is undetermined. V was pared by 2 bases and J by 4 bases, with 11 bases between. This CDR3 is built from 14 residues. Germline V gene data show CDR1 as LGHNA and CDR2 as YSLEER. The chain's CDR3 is CASSQRALGETQYF. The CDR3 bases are TGCGCCAGCAGCCAAAGGGCTTTAGGAGAGACCCAGTACTTC.

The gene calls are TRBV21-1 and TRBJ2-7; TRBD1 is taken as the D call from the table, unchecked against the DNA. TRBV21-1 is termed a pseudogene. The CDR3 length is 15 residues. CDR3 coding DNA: TGTGCCAGCAGCAAAACCACAGATGAGGGGGACGAGCAGTACGTC. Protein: CASSKTTDEGDEQYV.

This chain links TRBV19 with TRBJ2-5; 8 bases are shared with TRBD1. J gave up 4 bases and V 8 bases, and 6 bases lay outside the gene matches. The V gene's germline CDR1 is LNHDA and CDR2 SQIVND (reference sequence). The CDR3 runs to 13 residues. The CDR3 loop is CASRQGAGETQYF. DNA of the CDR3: TGTGCCAGTCGCCAGGGGGCTGGAGAGACCCAGTACTTC.

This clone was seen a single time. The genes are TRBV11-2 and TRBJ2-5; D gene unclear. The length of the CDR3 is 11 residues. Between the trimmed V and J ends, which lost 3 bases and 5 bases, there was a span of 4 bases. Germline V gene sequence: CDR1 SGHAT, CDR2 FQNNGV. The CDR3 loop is CASSFTETQYF. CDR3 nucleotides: TGTGCCAGCAGCTTCACTGAGACCCAGTACTTC.